This T cell receptor beta chain is from a study of PD-1 blockade in classical Hodgkin lymphoma. Trimming cost V 6 bases and J 10 bases; bases outside gene matches: 1. The CDR3 is 10 amino acids. Germline V CDR1 and CDR2: DFQATT, SNEGSKA (reference sequence). Study conclusions and caveats: By cycle point C4D1, TCR diversity had risen significantly in CD4+ cells (but not CD8+ cells).

Assay used: immunoSEQ multiplex PCR; TCRdb lists only in-frame clones, some missing. The table has fewer than 90,000 clones, 89% seen once. Only one count was recorded for this clone. Its cognate antigen is unknown. Relapse was seen in all patients after autologous stem cell transplantation, and brentuximab vedotin exposure was variable. Classifying best responses yielded complete response, partial response or progressive disease. This chain uses TRBV20-1 with TRBJ2-7; 12 positions agree with TRBD2. Sequenced here: peripheral blood mononuclear cells (PBMCs), sampled at baseline. The clonotype comes from a human donor with classical Hodgkin lymphoma. This CDR3 reads CSATSGRQYF. The CDR3, as DNA: TGCAGTGCGACTAGCGGGAGACAGTACTTC.